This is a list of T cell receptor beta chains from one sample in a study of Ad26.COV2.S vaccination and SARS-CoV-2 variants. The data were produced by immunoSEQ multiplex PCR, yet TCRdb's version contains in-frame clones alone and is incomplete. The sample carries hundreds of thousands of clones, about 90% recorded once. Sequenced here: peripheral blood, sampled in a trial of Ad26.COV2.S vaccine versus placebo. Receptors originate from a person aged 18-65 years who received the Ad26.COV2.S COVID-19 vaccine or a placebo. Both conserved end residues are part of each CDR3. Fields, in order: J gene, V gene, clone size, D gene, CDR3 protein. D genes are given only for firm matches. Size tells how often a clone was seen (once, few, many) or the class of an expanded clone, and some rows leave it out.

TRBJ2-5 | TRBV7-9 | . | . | CASSWGEGIQETQYF
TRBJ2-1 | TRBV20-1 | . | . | CSASYGGYEQFF
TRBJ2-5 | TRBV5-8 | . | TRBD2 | CASSSGLAVGLQETQYF
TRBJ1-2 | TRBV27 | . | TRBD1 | CASLGAGGGYGYTF
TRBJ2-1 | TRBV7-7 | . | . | CASSLAGPYNEQFF
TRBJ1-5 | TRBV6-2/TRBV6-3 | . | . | CASSLIGTLNQPQHF
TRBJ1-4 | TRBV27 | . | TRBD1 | CASSQTRGLTNEKLFF
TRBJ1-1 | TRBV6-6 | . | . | CASSKPGRDTEAFF
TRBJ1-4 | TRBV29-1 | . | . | CSVEDNEKLFF
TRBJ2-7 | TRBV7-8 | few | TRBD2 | CASREPGLHYEQYF
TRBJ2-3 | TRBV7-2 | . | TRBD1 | CASSLGQAPSTDTQYF
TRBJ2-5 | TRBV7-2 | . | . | CASSWTPGFKETQYF
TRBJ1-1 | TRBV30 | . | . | CAWSTPRTEAFF
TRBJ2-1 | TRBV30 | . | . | CAWRGGLGEQFF
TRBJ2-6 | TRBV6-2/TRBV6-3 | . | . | CASRPLGDSGANVLTF
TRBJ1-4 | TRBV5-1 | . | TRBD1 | CASNNRGLGGEKLFF
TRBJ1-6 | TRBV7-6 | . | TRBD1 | CASSLLEGTGVSPLHF
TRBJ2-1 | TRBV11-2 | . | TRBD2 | CASSLAGGPPHNEQFF
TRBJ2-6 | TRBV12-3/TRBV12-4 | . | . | CASSLANVLTF
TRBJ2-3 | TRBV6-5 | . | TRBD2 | CASSYGGSGGADTQYF
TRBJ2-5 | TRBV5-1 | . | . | CASNAGQETQYF
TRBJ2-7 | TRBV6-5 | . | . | CASSYGGEQYF
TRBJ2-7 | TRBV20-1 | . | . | CSASLHYEQYF
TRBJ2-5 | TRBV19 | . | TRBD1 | CASSPATGGETQYF
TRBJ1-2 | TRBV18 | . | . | CASSPSTAPYGYTF
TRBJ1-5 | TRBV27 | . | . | CASSTRGLVNQPQHF
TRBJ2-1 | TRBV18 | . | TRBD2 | CASSPGLAGDIEQFF
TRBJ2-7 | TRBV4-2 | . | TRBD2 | CASSQTGTSGSYEQYF
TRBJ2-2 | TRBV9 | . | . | CASSVAFEGRNTGELFF
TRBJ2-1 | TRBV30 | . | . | CAWETEPIYNEQFF
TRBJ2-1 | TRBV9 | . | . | CASSVVGGQGREQFF
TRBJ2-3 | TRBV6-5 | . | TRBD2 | CASSYSHSGNPSTQYF
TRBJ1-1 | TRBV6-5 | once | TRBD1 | CASSYAGQVYTEAFF
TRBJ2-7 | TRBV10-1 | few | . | CASSDPVSGYEQYF
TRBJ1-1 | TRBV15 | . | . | CATSSLNRGNTEAFF
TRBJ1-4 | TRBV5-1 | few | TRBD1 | CASSLGQGNEKLFF
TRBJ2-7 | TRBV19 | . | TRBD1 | CASSSTDRGPYEQYF
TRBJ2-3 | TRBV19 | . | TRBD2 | CASSLRLAGRRDTQYF
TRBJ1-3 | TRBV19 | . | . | CASSTQGGAGNTIYF
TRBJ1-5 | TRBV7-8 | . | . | CASSLGGLVQPQHF
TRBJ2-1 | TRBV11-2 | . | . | CASSLGSGNYYNEQFF
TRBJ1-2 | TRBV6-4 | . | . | CASSDQGTANYGYTF
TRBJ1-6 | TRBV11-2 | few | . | CASSSVGGAWNSPLHF
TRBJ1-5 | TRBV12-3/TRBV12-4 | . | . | CASTTGPQPQHF
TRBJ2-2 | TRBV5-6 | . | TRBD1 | CASSSRTGGMPGELFF
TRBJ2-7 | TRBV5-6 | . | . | CASSLGLRISSYEQYF
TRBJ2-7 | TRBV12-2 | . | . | CASRLSPVEQYF
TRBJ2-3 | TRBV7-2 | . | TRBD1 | CASSPGQGAGDTQYF